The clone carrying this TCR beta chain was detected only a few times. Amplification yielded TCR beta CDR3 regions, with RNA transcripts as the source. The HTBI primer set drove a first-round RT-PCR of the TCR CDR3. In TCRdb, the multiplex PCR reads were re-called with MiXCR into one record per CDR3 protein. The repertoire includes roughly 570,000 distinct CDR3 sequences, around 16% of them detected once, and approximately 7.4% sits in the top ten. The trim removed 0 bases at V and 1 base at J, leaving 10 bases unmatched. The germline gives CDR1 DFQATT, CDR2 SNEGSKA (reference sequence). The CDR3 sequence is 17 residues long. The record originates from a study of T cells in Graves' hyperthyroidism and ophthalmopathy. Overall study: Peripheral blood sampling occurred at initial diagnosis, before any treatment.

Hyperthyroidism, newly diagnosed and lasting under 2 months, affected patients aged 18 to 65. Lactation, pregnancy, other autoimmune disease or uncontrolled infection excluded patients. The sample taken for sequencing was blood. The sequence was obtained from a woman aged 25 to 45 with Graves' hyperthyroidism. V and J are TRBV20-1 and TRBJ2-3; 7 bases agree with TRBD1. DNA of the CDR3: TGCAGTGCTAGAGATCTCTGGCCAACAGGGGGCACAGATACGCAGTATTTT. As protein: CSARDLWPTGGTDTQYF.